This entry lists 5 T cell receptor beta chains sequenced from one sample in a study of CD8 T cells in ankylosing spondylitis. TCRdb re-called the 5' RACE reads with MiXCR, one entry per CDR3 protein. The sample consists of under 300,000 distinct CDR3 sequences, about 10% of them appearing once. What was sequenced was blood, either unsorted or a sorted T cell fraction (not recorded which). The receptors come from a male donor with ankylosing spondylitis or in good health (not recorded which).

Many counts were recorded for this clonotype. The J gene is TRBJ2-7, the V gene TRBV12-3 or TRBV12-4; TRBD1 agrees at 9 bases. This CDR3 has 13 amino acids. The junction had 3 bases not matched to a gene; V was cut back by 4 bases and J by 5 bases. The CDR3 loop reads CASSSGTGNEQYF. Written as DNA, the CDR3 is TGTGCCAGCAGTTCCGGGACAGGGAACGAGCAGTACTTC.

This clonotype has ten or more counts. This chain links TRBV5-1 with TRBJ2-2; D is undetermined. The length of the CDR3 is 15 residues. Looked up from germline, CDR1 is SGHRS and CDR2 is YFSETQ. V shed 0 bases and J shed 5 bases, with 11 bases lying between them. This CDR3 is CASSLAGLGTGELFF. The DNA for the CDR3 is TGCGCCAGCAGCTTGGCTGGTTTGGGGACCGGGGAGCTGTTTTTT. Filled out from reference TRBV5-1 and TRBJ2-2, the complete variable domain reads KAGVTQTPRYLIKTRGQQVTLSCSPISGHRSVSWYQQTPGQGLQFLFEYFSETQRNKGNFPGRFSGRQFSNSRSEMNVSTLELGDSALYLCASSLAGLGTGELFFGEGSRLTVL.

This clonotype was detected many times. The chain carries TRBV29-1 and TRBJ2-5, with D possibly being TRBD1 (6 bases). V dropped 6 bases and J dropped 1 base, with 12 bases sitting between them. Per germline, CDR1 SQVTM and CDR2 ANQGSEA. This CDR3 is built from 13 residues. The CDR3 spells CSVAGTSQETQYF. In DNA form, the CDR3 reads TGCAGCGTCGCCGGGACATCCCAAGAGACCCAGTACTTC.

In regard to this clonotype: Possible read error: a much larger clone is one base away. The chain's CDR3 is CACSLWSGQPQHF. CDR3 nucleotides: TGCGCCTGCAGCTTGTGGTCCGGGCAGCCCCAGCATTTT. V and J are TRBV5-1 and TRBJ1-5, with unresolved D. The CDR3 has 13 amino acids. The V gene's germline CDR1 is SGHRS and CDR2 YFSETQ. Full variable domain (rest looked up from reference TRBV5-1 and TRBJ1-5): KAGVTQTPRYLIKTRGQQVTLSCSPISGHRSVSWYQQTPGQGLQFLFEYFSETQRNKGNFPGRFSGRQFSNSRSEMNVSTLELGDSALYLCACSLWSGQPQHFGDGTRLSIL.

The rearrangement links TRBV7-6 to TRBJ2-1; perhaps D is TRBD1 or TRBD2 (6 bases each). Germline loops: CDR1 SGHVS, CDR2 FNYEAQ. The CDR3 covers 15 residues. The V gene lost 5 bases and the J gene lost 5 bases, with 16 bases spanning the gap. For the CDR3, the DNA is TGTGCCAGCAGCCGATCCGGGGGCCTTGACAATGAGCAGTTCTTC. Translation: CASSRSGGLDNEQFF.